This TCR beta chain was recovered during a study of shared clonotypes between healthy human individuals. Study conclusions and caveats: It was the non-shared clonotypes that had lower generation probabilities than clonotypes shared by all four donors.

V lost 7 bases to trimming and J lost 5 bases; unmatched junction nucleotides: 10. The CDR3 runs to 15 residues. CDR1 and CDR2 (germline): SGHVS, FNYEAQ. Turning to this clone: Its antigen remains unknown.

Genomic DNA belonging to each subset was distributed in equal measure over several immunoSEQ plates. The repertoire was sequenced with immunoSEQ multiplex PCR; TCRdb's copy has only in-frame clones and lacks some. The repertoire has some 2.1 million clones, roughly 95% of them found once; the top ten carry 0.13%. The chain uses TRBV7-6 and TRBJ2-2; 7 positions agree with TRBD2. The receptor's source is a man younger than 35 in good health. The sample consisted of naive CD4+ T cells sorted from blood. Sample subset: CD45RA+ positively selected. The chain's CDR3 is CASTQGRGGTGELFF. CDR3 sequence (DNA): TGTGCCAGCACCCAAGGGAGGGGAGGAACCGGGGAGCTGTTTTTT.